This TCR beta chain was observed in a study of graft-versus-host responses after intestinal transplantation. The protocol was immunoSEQ multiplex PCR, while the TCRdb copy is restricted to in-frame clones and leaves out a portion. The sample includes approximately 90,000 clones, approximately 90% of them seen just once. General study results and limits: GvH clone levels peaked in circulation, and this peak was associated with early post-transplant HvG declines.

V lost 11 bases and J lost 2, with 12 bases in between. The germline CDR1 and CDR2 sequences are LNHDA and SQIVND (reference sequence). The CDR3 runs 12 residues. A note on this clone: Its antigen is as yet unknown.

Source: unstimulated CD8+ T cells sorted from spleen or lymph node cells, taken before transplant. The chain carries TRBV19 and TRBJ1-2, with D perhaps TRBD1 (6 bases). This clonotype was sampled from a human donor who was the organ donor for an intestinal transplant. The CDR3 spells CAAIGQNYGYTF. As DNA, the CDR3 is TGTGCCGCCATAGGACAGAACTATGGCTACACCTTC.